This is a list of T cell receptor beta chains from one sample in a study of cytomegalovirus exposure and HLA in healthy donors. The table came from immunoSEQ multiplex PCR; TCRdb's copy has only in-frame clones and leaves some out. The sample consists of under 150,000 clones, over 65% of them appearing once. The sequenced sample was PBMCs. The receptors shown here come from a male donor in good health and CMV-seronegative. The conserved cysteine and the conserved F or W are not part of the CDR3 here. Each record gives: J gene, V gene, CDR3 protein.

TRBJ2-7 | TRBV4-3 | ASSLSREGYEQY
TRBJ2-1 | TRBV5-6 | ASRASGRDYNEQF
TRBJ2-7 | TRBV18 | ASSLRDFRQAQY
TRBJ2-3 | TRBV2 | ASGAGPPGGDTQY
TRBJ2-7 | TRBV4-3 | ASSHEPGLAHYEQY
- | TRBV30 | AWGAGGAGYEQY
TRBJ2-2 | TRBV9 | ASSVRAGYTGELF
TRBJ1-5 | TRBV9 | ASSAAGASNQPQH
TRBJ1-1 | TRBV5-1 | ASSAWVIKRDTEAF
TRBJ2-1 | TRBV4-1 | ASSPRFASYNEQF
TRBJ2-7 | TRBV18 | ASSHGTSGRWYEQY
TRBJ1-2 | TRBV9 | ASSVGGTKNYGYT
TRBJ1-2 | TRBV18 | ASSSGQDRGGYT
TRBJ1-5 | TRBV27 | ASSPRQSNQPQH